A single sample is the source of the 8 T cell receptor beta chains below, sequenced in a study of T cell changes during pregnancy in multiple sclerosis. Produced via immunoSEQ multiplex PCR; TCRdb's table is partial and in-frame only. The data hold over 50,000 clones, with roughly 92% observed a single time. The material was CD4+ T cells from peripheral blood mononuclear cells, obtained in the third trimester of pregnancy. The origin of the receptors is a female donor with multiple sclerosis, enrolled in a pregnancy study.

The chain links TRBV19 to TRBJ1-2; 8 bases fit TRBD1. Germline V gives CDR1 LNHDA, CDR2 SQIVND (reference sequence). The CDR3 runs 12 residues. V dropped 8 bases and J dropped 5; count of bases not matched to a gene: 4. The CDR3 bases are TGTGCCAGTGTGGGACAGGCATATGGCTACACCTTC. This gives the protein CASVGQAYGYTF.

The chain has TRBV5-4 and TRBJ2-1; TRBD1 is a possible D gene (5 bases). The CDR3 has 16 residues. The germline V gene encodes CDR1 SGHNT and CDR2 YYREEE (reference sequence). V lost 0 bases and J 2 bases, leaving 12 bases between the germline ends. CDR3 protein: CASSLDQGTPYNEQFF. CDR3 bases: TGTGCCAGCAGCTTGGACCAGGGAACCCCCTACAATGAGCAGTTCTTC.

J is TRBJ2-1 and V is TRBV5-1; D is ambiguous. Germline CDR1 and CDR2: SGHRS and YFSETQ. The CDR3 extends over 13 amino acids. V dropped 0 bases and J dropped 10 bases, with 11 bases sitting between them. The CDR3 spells CASSLGGLEEQFF. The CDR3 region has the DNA TGCGCCAGCAGCTTGGGAGGTCTAGAGGAGCAGTTCTTC.

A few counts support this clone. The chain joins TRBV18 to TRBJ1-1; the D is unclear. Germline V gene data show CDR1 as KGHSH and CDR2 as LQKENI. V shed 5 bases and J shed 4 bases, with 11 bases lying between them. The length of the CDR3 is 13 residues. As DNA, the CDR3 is TGTGCCAGCTCATGGGAGTTCGGCACTGAAGCTTTCTTT. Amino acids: CASSWEFGTEAFF.

The CDR3 spells CASSKALRDKGAGDTEAFF. DNA for the CDR3: TGTGCCAGCAGCAAGGCCCTCCGGGACAAGGGGGCAGGTGACACTGAAGCTTTCTTT. The rearrangement uses TRBV21-1 and TRBJ1-1; the tabulated D call, TRBD1, remains unverified against the DNA. TRBV21-1 is a pseudogene segment. This CDR3 contains 19 residues.

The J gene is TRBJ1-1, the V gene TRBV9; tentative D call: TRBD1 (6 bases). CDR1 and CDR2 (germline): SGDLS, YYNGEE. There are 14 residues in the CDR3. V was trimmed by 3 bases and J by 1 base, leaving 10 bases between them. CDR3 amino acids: CASSAGHPNTEAFF. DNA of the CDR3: TGTGCCAGCAGCGCGGGACACCCGAACACTGAAGCTTTCTTT.

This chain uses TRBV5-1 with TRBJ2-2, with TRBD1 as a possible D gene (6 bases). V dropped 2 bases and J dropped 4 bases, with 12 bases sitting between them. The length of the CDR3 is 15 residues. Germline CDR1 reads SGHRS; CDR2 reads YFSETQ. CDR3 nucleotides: TGCGCCAGCAGCTTCAGACAGGAATCCACCGGGGAGCTGTTTTTT. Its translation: CASSFRQESTGELFF.

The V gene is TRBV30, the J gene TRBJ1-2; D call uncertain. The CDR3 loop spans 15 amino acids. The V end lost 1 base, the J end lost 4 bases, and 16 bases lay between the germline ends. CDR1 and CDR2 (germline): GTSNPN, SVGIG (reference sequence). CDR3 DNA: TGTGCCTGGAGTGGGGTAGGAGGGATCGGCTATGGCTACACCTTC. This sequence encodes CAWSGVGGIGYGYTF.